The 17 T cell receptor beta chains reported below all come from one sample, sequenced in a study of CD8+CD57+ T cells in acquired aplastic anemia. Profiling that covered TCR beta VDJ and CDR3 relied on genomic DNA as its template. TCRdb ran MiXCR on the reads and lists one entry per CDR3 protein. The data contain hundreds of thousands of distinct CDR3 sequences, around 72% of them singletons. The specimen was sorted CD4+, CD8+, or CD8+CD57+ T cells (not recorded which) from PBMCs. These receptors originate from a human donor in good health, serving as a control.

Comments on this clonotype: The CDR3 end shows no conserved phenylalanine or tryptophan, and so a read error is likely. The limits of the CDR3 on the DNA are not certain, so only TCRdb's listed CDR3 is given. The chain links TRBV2 to TRBJ2-5. Germline V gives CDR1 SNHLY, CDR2 FYNNEI. The CDR3 region is 13 residues in length, termini included. The CDR3: CASSVLSRDTFDS.

The V call is TRBV7-2, the J call TRBJ2-7; D may be TRBD1 or TRBD2 (5 bases each). V was shortened by 4 bases and J by 5 bases, with 24 bases between the two germline ends. There are 17 residues in the CDR3. Germline CDR1 SGHTA, CDR2 FQGNSA. The CDR3 coding sequence is TGTGCCAGCAGCTCCCAGGGTGGGGGTCAGCCCCACCACGAGCAGTACTTC. It codes for CASSSQGGGQPHHEQYF.

Comment on this clonotype: At one end, the junction sequence differs from germline, possibly due to a read error. The gene calls are TRBV9 and TRBJ2-7; 10 bases map to TRBD1. CDR1 is SGDLS, CDR2 YYNGEE, per germline. This CDR3 is 14 amino acids long. The CDR3 spells CASSVEGTGAQPHF. The CDR3 nucleotides are TGTGCCAGCAGCGTAGAAGGGACAGGGGCCCAGCCCCACTTC.

The rearrangement joins TRBV20-1 to TRBJ2-7; D remains ambiguous. The germline V gene has CDR1 DFQATT and CDR2 SNEGSKA (reference sequence). Trimming took 6 bases from V and 3 from J, leaving 21 bases between them. The CDR3 runs 15 residues. CDR3 residues: CSARPGSPRSYEQYF. In DNA, the CDR3 is TGCAGTGCACGCCCCGGCTCGCCCCGGAGCTACGAGCAGTACTTC.

Note on this clonotype: This may stem from a read error, because a much larger clone lies one nucleotide away. The chain carries TRBV12-3 or TRBV12-4 and TRBJ1-1; D perhaps matches TRBD1 (6 bases). This CDR3 region has 14 residues. V shed 6 bases and J shed 5 bases, with 16 bases lying between them. CDR3 nucleotides: TGTGCCAGCAGGGCCCAGGGGAGGAGTACTGAAGCTTTCTTT. Its translation is CASRAQGRSTEAFF.

This clonotype was found many times. One base away lies a much larger clone, so this may be a sequencing read error. The chain joins TRBV20-1 to TRBJ1-1, with D unclear. Germline V gives CDR1 DFQATT, CDR2 SNEGSKA (reference sequence). The CDR3 is 12 residues long. CDR3 region: CSAAYPNTEALF. CDR3 DNA sequence: TGCAGTGCTGCGTATCCCAACACTGAAGCTCTCTTT.

V gene TRBV6-4 combines with J gene TRBJ1-2; D unclear. The germline gives CDR1 MRHNA, CDR2 SNTAGT. This CDR3 has 12 amino acids. V shed 7 bases and J shed 5 bases, with 11 bases lying between them. CDR3 bases: TGTGCCAGCACCGTAGGTGGATATGGCTACACCTTC. Amino acid sequence: CASTVGGYGYTF.

In its sample, this clonotype was seen once. An end of the junction does not agree with germline; a read error may underlie this. J is TRBJ1-6 and V is TRBV7-3; maybe TRBD1 (5 bases). CDR3 length equals 14 residues. From germline, CDR1 is SGHTA and CDR2 FQGTGA. The CDR3, as DNA: TGTGCCAGCAGTGAAGCGAGGGACGGCTCGTCCCTCCTCTTT. Encoded protein: CASSEARDGSSLLF.

There are many counts of this clonotype. CDR3 residues: CATRADSITDTQYF. Written as DNA, the CDR3 is TGTGCCACACGGGCGGACTCCATCACAGATACGCAGTATTTT. The chain has TRBV2 and TRBJ2-3; the D gene is possibly TRBD2 (5 bases). Per the germline V gene, CDR1 is SNHLY and CDR2 is FYNNEI. CDR3 length equals 14 residues. V shed 10 bases and J shed 2 bases, with 16 bases lying between them.

V usage is TRBV14 and J usage is TRBJ2-7; D remains ambiguous. CDR3 length equals 12 residues. V gave up 7 bases and J gave up 2 bases, with 9 bases separating them. Per the germline V gene, CDR1 is SGHDN and CDR2 is FVKESK. The CDR3, as DNA: TGTGCCAGCAAAAGAGAGACCTACGAGCAGTACTTC. This encodes CASKRETYEQYF.

The gene calls are TRBV20-1 and TRBJ1-1; D not resolved. The length of the CDR3 is 13 residues. Trimming removed 3 bases at V and 1 base at J, with 9 bases between. Germline V gene sequence: CDR1 DFQATT, CDR2 SNEGSKA (reference sequence). DNA for the CDR3: TGCAGTGCTAGGTCGAGGCAGAACACTGAAGCTTTCTTT. Its protein product is CSARSRQNTEAFF.

On this clonotype: One junction end disagrees with the germline gene, perhaps due to a read error. The chain carries TRBV7-2 and TRBJ2-2; weak D call: TRBD2 (7 bases). CDR1 SGHTA and CDR2 FQGNSA come from the germline V gene. CDR3 size: 16 residues. CDR3 in amino acids: CATSRGGGGASGELFF. The CDR3 region has the DNA TGTGCCACCAGCAGAGGAGGGGGGGGGGCCTCCGGGGAGCTGTTTTTT.

Ten or more counts support this clonotype. The chain is built from TRBV19 and TRBJ1-2, with 8 positions matching TRBD1. Unmatched junction bases numbered 2, after V lost 9 bases and J lost 2 bases. The CDR3 spans 12 residues. Germline loops: CDR1 LNHDA, CDR2 SQIVND (reference sequence). CDR3: CASRDRNYGYTF. The DNA of the CDR3 is TGTGCCAGCCGGGACAGGAACTATGGCTACACCTTC.

This clonotype has only one observation. V and J are TRBV27 and TRBJ1-2; D call uncertain. The V gene's germline CDR1 is MNHEY and CDR2 SMNVEV (reference sequence). The V gene lost 3 bases and the J gene lost 4 bases, with 9 bases spanning the gap. This CDR3 region has 13 residues. The CDR3 sequence is CASSLTGLYGYTF. The CDR3 coding sequence is TGTGCCAGCAGTTTGACGGGTCTCTATGGCTACACCTTC.

The chain recombines TRBV19 with TRBJ1-3; 7 bases are shared with TRBD1. Germline V gene sequence: CDR1 LNHDA, CDR2 SQIVND (reference sequence). Germline trimming cut 7 bases from V and 4 bases from J; bases unmatched to any gene: 4. This CDR3 is built from 13 residues. CDR3 coding DNA: TGTGCCAGTACCAAGGACAGGGGAAACACCATATATTTT. Translating gives CASTKDRGNTIYF.

This clonotype has just one count. Relative to the germline gene, one junction end is altered; a read error may explain this. This chain connects TRBV7-8 to TRBJ2-6, with D possibly TRBD1 on 5 matching bases. The CDR3 runs to 17 residues. The germline gives CDR1 SGHVS, CDR2 FQNEAQ. The CDR3 sequence: CASSLDIVGQGAYVLTF. Written as DNA, the CDR3 is TGTGCCAGCAGTTTAGATATCGTGGGTCAAGGGGCTTACGTCCTGACTTTC.

The chain joins TRBV20-1 to TRBJ1-1; D may be TRBD1 (5 bases). The CDR3 is 12 residues long. The V and J ends lost 6 bases and 11 bases respectively, with 19 bases between them. In germline, CDR1 is DFQATT, CDR2 SNEGSKA (reference sequence). CDR3 region: CSAISGLRVAFF. The CDR3 bases are TGCAGTGCAATCTCCGGCCTCAGGGTGGCTTTCTTT.